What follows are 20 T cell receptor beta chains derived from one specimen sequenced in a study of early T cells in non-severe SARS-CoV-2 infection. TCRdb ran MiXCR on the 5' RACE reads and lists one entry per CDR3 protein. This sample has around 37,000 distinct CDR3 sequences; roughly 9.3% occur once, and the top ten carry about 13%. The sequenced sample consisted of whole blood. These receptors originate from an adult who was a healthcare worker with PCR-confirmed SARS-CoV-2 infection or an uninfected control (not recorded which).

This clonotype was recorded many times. CDR3 sequence reads: CASLGGASGAQETQYF. CDR3 coding DNA: TGTGCCAGCCTTGGGGGGGCTAGCGGAGCGCAAGAGACCCAGTACTTC. V gene TRBV12-3 or TRBV12-4 combines with J gene TRBJ2-5; TRBD2 might be the D (7 bases). Trimming shortened V by 8 bases and J by 2 bases, and 21 bases separated the two germline ends. The CDR3 has 16 residues.

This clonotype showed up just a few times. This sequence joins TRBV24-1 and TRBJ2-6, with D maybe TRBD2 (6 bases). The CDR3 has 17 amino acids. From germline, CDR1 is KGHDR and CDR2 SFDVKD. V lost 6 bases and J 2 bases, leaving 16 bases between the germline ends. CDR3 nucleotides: TGTGCCACCAGTTCGTCGGAGGGCGTCGCTGGGGCCAACGTCCTGACTTTC. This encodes CATSSSEGVAGANVLTF.

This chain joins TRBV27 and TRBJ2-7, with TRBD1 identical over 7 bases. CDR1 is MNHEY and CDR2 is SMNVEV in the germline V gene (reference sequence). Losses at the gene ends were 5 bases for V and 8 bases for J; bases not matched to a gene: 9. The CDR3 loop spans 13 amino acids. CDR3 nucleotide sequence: TGTGCCAGCAGTACACCACAGGGGAGAAAGCAGTACTTC. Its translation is CASSTPQGRKQYF.

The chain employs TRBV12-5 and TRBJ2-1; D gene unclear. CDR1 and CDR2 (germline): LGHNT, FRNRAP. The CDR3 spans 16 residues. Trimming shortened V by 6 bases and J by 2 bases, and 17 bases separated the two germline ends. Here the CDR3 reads CASGRGPRAAYNEQFF. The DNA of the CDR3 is TGTGCTAGTGGCCGTGGGCCCCGGGCAGCCTACAATGAGCAGTTCTTC.

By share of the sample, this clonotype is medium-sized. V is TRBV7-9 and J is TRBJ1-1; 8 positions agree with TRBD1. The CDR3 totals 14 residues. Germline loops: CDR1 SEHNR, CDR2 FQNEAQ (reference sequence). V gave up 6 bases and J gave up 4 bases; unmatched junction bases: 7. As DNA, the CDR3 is TGTGCCAGCAGGACAGGGGCTTTGAGCACTGAAGCTTTCTTT. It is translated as CASRTGALSTEAFF.

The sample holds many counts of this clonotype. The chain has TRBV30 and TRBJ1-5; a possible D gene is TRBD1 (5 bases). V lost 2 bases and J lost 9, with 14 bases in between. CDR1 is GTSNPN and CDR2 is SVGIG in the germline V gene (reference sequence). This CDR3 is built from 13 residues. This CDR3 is CAWSRQGQGPQHF. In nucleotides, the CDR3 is TGTGCCTGGAGTCGTCAGGGTCAAGGGCCCCAGCATTTT.

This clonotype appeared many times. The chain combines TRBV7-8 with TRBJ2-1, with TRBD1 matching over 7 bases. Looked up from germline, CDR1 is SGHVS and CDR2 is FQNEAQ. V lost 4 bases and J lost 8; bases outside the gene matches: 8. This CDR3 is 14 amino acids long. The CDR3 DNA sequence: TGTGCCAGCAGCTCCCGGGACAGCAGGTATGAGCAGTTCTTC. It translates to CASSSRDSRYEQFF.

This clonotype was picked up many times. The CDR3 DNA is TGTGCCAGCAGCGGAATTCGGTTGGAGGGCCCTGAAGATACGCAGTATTTT. Translated, it gives CASSGIRLEGPEDTQYF. V gene TRBV7-9 combines with J gene TRBJ2-3; D may be TRBD2 (6 bases). V was trimmed by 5 bases and J by 5 bases, leaving 23 bases between them. The CDR3 sequence is 17 residues long. Germline V gene sequence: CDR1 SEHNR, CDR2 FQNEAQ (reference sequence).

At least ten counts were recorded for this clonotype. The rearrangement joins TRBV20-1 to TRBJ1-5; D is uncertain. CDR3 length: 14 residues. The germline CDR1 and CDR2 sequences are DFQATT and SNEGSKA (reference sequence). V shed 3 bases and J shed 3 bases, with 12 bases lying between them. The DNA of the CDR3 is TGCAGTGCTAGCCCCCCCGGGGACAATCAGCCCCAGCATTTT. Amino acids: CSASPPGDNQPQHF.

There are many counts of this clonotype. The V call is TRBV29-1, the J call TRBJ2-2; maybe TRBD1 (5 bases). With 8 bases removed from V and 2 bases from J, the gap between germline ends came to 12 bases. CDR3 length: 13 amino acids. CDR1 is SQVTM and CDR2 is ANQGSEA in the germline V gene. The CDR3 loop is CSFQGSNTGELFF. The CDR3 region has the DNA TGCAGCTTCCAGGGATCTAACACCGGGGAGCTGTTTTTT.

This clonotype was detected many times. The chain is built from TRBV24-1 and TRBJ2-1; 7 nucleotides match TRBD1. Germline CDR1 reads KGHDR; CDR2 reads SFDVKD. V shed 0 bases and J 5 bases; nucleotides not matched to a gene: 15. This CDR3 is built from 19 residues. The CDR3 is CATSDLGVELGGFHNEQFF. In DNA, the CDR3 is TGTGCCACCAGTGATTTGGGTGTTGAGTTAGGGGGCTTCCACAATGAGCAGTTCTTC.

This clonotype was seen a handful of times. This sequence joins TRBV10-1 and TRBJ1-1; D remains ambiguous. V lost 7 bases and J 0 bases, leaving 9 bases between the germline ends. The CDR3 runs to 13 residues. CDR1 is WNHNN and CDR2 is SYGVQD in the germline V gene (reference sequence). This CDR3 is CASKRQMNTEAFF. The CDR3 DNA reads TGCGCCAGCAAGCGGCAAATGAACACTGAAGCTTTCTTT.

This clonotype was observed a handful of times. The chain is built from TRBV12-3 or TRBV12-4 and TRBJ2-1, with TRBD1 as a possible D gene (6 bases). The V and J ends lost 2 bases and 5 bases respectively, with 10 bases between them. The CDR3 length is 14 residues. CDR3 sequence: CASSLWGLNNEQFF. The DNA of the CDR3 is TGTGCCAGCAGTTTATGGGGGCTCAACAATGAGCAGTTCTTC.

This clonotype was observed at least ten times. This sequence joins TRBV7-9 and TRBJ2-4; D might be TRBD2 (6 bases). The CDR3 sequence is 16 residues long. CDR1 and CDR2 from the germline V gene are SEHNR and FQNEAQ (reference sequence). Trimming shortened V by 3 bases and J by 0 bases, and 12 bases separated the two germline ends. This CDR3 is CASSLGAGLAKNIQYF. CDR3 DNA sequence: TGTGCCAGCAGCTTGGGCGCGGGACTAGCCAAAAACATTCAGTACTTC.

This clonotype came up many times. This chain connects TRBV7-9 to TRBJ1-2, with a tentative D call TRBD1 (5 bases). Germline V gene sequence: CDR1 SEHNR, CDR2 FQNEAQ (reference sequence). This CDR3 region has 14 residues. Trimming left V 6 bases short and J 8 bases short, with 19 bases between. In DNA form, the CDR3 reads TGTGCCAGCAGGCTAAAGTCCGGGAGGGGAGGCTACACCTTC. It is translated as CASRLKSGRGGYTF.

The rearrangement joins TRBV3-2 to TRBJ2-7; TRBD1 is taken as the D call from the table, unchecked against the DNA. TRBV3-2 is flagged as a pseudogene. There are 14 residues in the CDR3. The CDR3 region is CASSQRDRDYEQYF. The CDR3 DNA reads TGTGCCAGCAGCCAACGGGACAGGGACTACGAGCAGTACTTC.

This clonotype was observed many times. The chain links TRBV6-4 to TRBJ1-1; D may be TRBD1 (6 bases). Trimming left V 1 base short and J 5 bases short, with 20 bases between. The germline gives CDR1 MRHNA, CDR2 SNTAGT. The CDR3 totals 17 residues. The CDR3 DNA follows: TGTGCCAGCAGTGACTTGGCCCCCGGACAGTGGAAGACTGAAGCTTTCTTT. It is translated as CASSDLAPGQWKTEAFF.

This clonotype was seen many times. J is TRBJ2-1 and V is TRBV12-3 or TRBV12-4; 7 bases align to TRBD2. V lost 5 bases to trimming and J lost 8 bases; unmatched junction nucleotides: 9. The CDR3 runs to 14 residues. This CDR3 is CASSLGLVQDEQFF. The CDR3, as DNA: TGTGCCAGCAGTCTCGGACTAGTCCAGGATGAGCAGTTCTTC.

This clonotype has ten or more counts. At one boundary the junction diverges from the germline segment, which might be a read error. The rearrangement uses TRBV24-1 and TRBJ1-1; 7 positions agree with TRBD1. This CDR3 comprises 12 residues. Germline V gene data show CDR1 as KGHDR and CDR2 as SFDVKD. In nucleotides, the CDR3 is TGTGCCACCAGTGATATCACAGGGGTAGCTTACTTT. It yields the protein CATSDITGVAYF.

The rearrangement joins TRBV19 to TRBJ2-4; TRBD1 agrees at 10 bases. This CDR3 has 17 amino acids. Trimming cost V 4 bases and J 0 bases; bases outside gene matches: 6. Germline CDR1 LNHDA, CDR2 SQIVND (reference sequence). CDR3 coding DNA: TGTGCCAGTAGTAAGACAGGGGGCCGGTTAGCCAAAAACATTCAGTACTTC. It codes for CASSKTGGRLAKNIQYF.